This TCR beta chain was profiled in a study of blood T cell repertoires in COVID-19. Whole-study context: Both acute and convalescent COVID-19 samples were obtained from the United States, Italy and Spain. Nucleic acid was either cDNA or gDNA, and it came from T cells, B-cell-depleted T cells, or PBMCs.

This clone was found once. The CDR3 is 13 residues long. V lost 2 bases and J 9 bases, leaving 11 bases between the germline ends. Germline-derived CDR1 and CDR2 are KGHSY and FQNENV. Generated by immunoSEQ multiplex PCR, the TCRdb table keeps only in-frame clones and is missing some. The sample carries almost 250,000 clones, 86% recorded once. The Seattle patients, enrolled during active infection, were followed longitudinally. What was sequenced was peripheral blood. The TCR originated in a woman over 75 with COVID-19, enrolled during active disease. This rearrangement joins TRBV16 to TRBJ2-4, with D maybe TRBD1 (5 bases). The chain's CDR3 is CASSQQGFGIQYF. For the CDR3, the DNA is TGTGCCAGCAGCCAACAGGGTTTCGGCATTCAGTACTTC.